This T cell receptor (beta chain) was captured by sequencing in a study of radiotherapy plus CTLA-4 blockade in lung cancer. At the level of the study: For around 18% of patients, objective responses occurred, and around 34% had disease control. Overall study findings and caveats: Reports state that early shifts in blood T cell clones, with interferon-beta, best predicted response. Peripheral blood showed expansion of tumor-derived TCR clones after radiotherapy and ipilimumab.

Chemo-refractory metastatic non-small-cell lung cancer patients underwent focal radiation alongside CTLA-4 blockade with ipilimumab. V lost 5 bases and J lost 2, with 16 bases in between. CDR1 is SGHVS, CDR2 FQNEAQ, per germline. This CDR3 contains 15 residues. Sequencing was performed with immunoSEQ multiplex PCR; in TCRdb, only in-frame clones are kept and a portion is missing. The table includes about 48,000 clones, 75% to 90% detected once. This clone showed up just a few times. Its antigen is undetermined. The sequenced sample was peripheral blood, obtained from a patient treated with radiotherapy plus ipilimumab. The rearrangement links TRBV7-8 to TRBJ2-7, with D possibly being TRBD1 (5 bases). The TCR was taken from a human donor with non-small cell lung cancer that progressed on radiotherapy plus ipilimumab. Some clones in this sample may be carry-over from other donors' samples. DNA of the CDR3: TGTGCCAGCAGCCTACGAGACAGCTTCACCTACGAGCAGTACTTC. It encodes CASSLRDSFTYEQYF.